The 27 T cell receptor beta chains below all came from one sample that was sequenced in a study of identical twins. TCRdb recomputed calls from the 5' RACE reads with MiXCR, one row per CDR3 protein. The table records about 250,000 distinct CDR3 sequences, approximately 8.3% of them present only once. These data also featured in a second study, about yellow fever vaccine responses in identical twins.

The sequenced sample consisted of CD8+ T cells sorted from blood. The receptors come from a woman between 18 and 29 years old in good health.

The sample holds a few counts of this clonotype. This sequence joins TRBV7-9 and TRBJ2-3; the D gene is possibly TRBD2 (7 bases). V dropped 5 bases and J dropped 2 bases, with 20 bases sitting between them. CDR3 length: 17 amino acids. The germline CDR1 and CDR2 sequences are SEHNR and FQNEAQ (reference sequence). Here the CDR3 reads CASSPAGAGIDTDTQYF. CDR3 DNA: TGTGCCAGCAGCCCCGCGGGGGCGGGGATCGACACAGATACGCAGTATTTT.

The chain joins TRBV7-9 to TRBJ2-5; 8 nucleotides align to TRBD2. CDR1 SEHNR and CDR2 FQNEAQ come from the germline V gene (reference sequence). Unmatched junction bases numbered 11, after V lost 3 bases and J lost 2 bases. The CDR3 consists of 17 residues. CDR3 nucleotide sequence: TGTGCCAGCAGCTTCCCAAAAGCGGGGGTTGAACAAGAGACCCAGTACTTC. This sequence encodes CASSFPKAGVEQETQYF.

For the CDR3, the DNA is TGTGCCAGCAGCCCCGTGGGCGGGGGCTCCTACGAGCAGTACTTC. Translating it yields CASSPVGGGSYEQYF. The chain combines TRBV11-2 with TRBJ2-7; 7 nucleotides line up with TRBD2. With 5 bases clipped from V and 0 bases from J, the junction kept 7 bases outside the gene matches. Looked up from germline, CDR1 is SGHAT and CDR2 is FQNNGV. CDR3 size: 15 residues. The complete variable domain, with remaining parts taken from reference TRBV11-2 and TRBJ2-7, reads EAGVAQSPRYKIIEKRQSVAFWCNPISGHATLYWYQQILGQGPKLLIQFQNNGVVDDSQLPKDRFSAERLKGVDSTLKIQPAKLEDSAVYLCASSPVGGGSYEQYFGPGTRLTVT.

The V call is TRBV6-2 or TRBV6-3, the J call TRBJ2-1; D unresolved. V was trimmed by 0 bases and J by 8 bases, leaving 8 bases between them. The CDR3 loop spans 13 amino acids. Per the germline V gene, CDR1 is MNHEY and CDR2 is SVGEGT. CDR3 sequence reads: CASSYSGFYEQFF. CDR3 in DNA: TGTGCCAGCAGTTACTCAGGTTTCTATGAGCAGTTCTTC.

Many counts were recorded for this clonotype. The rearrangement links TRBV9 to TRBJ1-2; D is ambiguous. The CDR3 extends over 12 amino acids. The V gene lost 0 bases and the J gene lost 7 bases, with 7 bases spanning the gap. CDR1 is SGDLS and CDR2 is YYNGEE in the germline V gene. CDR3 sequence reads: CASSVGSGGYTF. Written as DNA, the CDR3 is TGTGCCAGCAGCGTAGGTTCCGGTGGCTACACCTTC.

This clonotype appeared many times. This chain connects TRBV29-1 to TRBJ2-7; 11 bases are shared with TRBD1. CDR1 and CDR2 (germline): SQVTM, ANQGSEA. The CDR3 length is 13 residues. The trim removed 6 bases at V and 4 bases at J, leaving 5 bases unmatched. The CDR3 DNA follows: TGCAGCGTCCCCGGGACAGGGGGATACGAGCAGTACTTC. Translation: CSVPGTGGYEQYF.

There are a few counts of this clonotype. The chain has TRBV7-3 and TRBJ2-3; a possible D gene is TRBD2 (5 bases). V was clipped by 5 bases and J by 3 bases, with 12 bases between them. The CDR3 totals 14 residues. Germline V gene lookup returns CDR1 SGHTA and CDR2 FQGTGA. CDR3 sequence (DNA): TGTGCCAGCAGCCCACATGGGGAGACAGATACGCAGTATTTT. Encoded protein: CASSPHGETDTQYF.

This clonotype was detected many times. CDR3 DNA: TGCAGCGTTCCCTCAGGGTACAATGAGCAGTTCTTC. Translation gives CSVPSGYNEQFF. The V and J genes are TRBV29-1 and TRBJ2-1, with TRBD1 as a possible D gene (5 bases). This CDR3 is 12 amino acids long. V dropped 5 bases and J dropped 4 bases, with 9 bases sitting between them. CDR1 is SQVTM and CDR2 is ANQGSEA in the germline V gene.

The J gene is TRBJ2-3, the V gene TRBV20-1, with D unclear. Trimming took 5 bases from V and 2 from J, leaving 14 bases between them. The CDR3 loop spans 14 amino acids. Germline-derived CDR1 and CDR2 are DFQATT and SNEGSKA (reference sequence). The CDR3 DNA sequence: TGCAGTGCTTGGGGTTTGGCTAACACAGATACGCAGTATTTT. It codes for CSAWGLANTDTQYF.

The sample holds one count of this clonotype. The chain couples TRBV29-1 to TRBJ1-1; D is uncertain. Per the germline V gene, CDR1 is SQVTM and CDR2 is ANQGSEA. With 5 bases removed from V and 4 bases from J, the gap between germline ends came to 8 bases. The CDR3 extends over 11 amino acids. The CDR3 nucleotides read TGCAGCGTTTCCCGAGGCACTGAAGCTTTCTTT. It yields the protein CSVSRGTEAFF.

The J gene is TRBJ2-5, the V gene TRBV7-9; weak D call: TRBD1 (6 bases). CDR3 length: 10 amino acids. With 10 bases removed from V and 5 bases from J, the gap between germline ends came to 8 bases. The germline V gene encodes CDR1 SEHNR and CDR2 FQNEAQ (reference sequence). This chain's CDR3 is CAIRGETQYF. DNA of the CDR3: TGTGCCATAAGGGGGGAGACCCAGTACTTC.

This clonotype was seen repeatedly, ten times or more. V and J are TRBV7-3 and TRBJ2-5; D is ambiguous. Germline CDR1 is SGHTA and CDR2 is FQGTGA. The CDR3 is 13 residues long. Trimming pared 1 base from V and 5 bases from J, leaving 8 bases between. The CDR3 nucleotides read TGTGCCAGCAGCTTAAGCTTCGGGGAGACCCAGTACTTC. Protein sequence: CASSLSFGETQYF.

DNA of the CDR3: TGTGCCAGCAGCTCCGAGCGACAGGGGGATTCTATGAACACTGAAGCTTTCTTT. Translating it yields CASSSERQGDSMNTEAFF. The genes are TRBV7-6 and TRBJ1-1, with 9 positions matching TRBD1. This CDR3 has 18 amino acids. Trimming removed 4 bases from V and 0 bases from J; junction bases left unmatched: 12. CDR1 and CDR2 from the germline V gene are SGHVS and FNYEAQ.

This clonotype was seen ten or more times. In nucleotides, the CDR3 is TGTGCCAGCAGCTGGGACAGGGAGCGGAGAAGCAATCAGCCCCAGCATTTT. This encodes CASSWDRERRSNQPQHF. This sequence joins TRBV7-8 and TRBJ1-5; 9 nucleotides match TRBD1. This CDR3 is built from 17 residues. V shed 4 bases and J 1 base; nucleotides not matched to a gene: 8. The germline V gene encodes CDR1 SGHVS and CDR2 FQNEAQ. The full variable domain, in which reference TRBV7-8 and TRBJ1-5 provide the parts outside the CDR3, is GAGVSQSPRYKVAKRGQDVALRCDPISGHVSLFWYQQALGQGPEFLTYFQNEAQLDKSGLPSDRFFAERPEGSVSTLKIQRTQQEDSAVYLCASSWDRERRSNQPQHFGDGTRLSIL.

This clonotype was counted only a few times. This sequence joins TRBV7-9 and TRBJ2-5; possible D gene TRBD2, 5 bases. Trimming stripped 6 bases from V and 1 base from J, with 9 bases between. Looked up from germline, CDR1 is SEHNR and CDR2 is FQNEAQ (reference sequence). The CDR3 spans 13 residues. CDR3: CASRGLPQETQYF. The CDR3 bases are TGTGCCAGCAGAGGACTCCCCCAAGAGACCCAGTACTTC. Full variable domain (rest looked up from reference TRBV7-9 and TRBJ2-5): DTGVSQNPRHKITKRGQNVTFRCDPISEHNRLYWYRQTLGQGPEFLTYFQNEAQLEKSRLLSDRFSAERPKGSFSTLEIQRTEQGDSAMYLCASRGLPQETQYFGPGTRLLVL.

The chain uses TRBV20-1 and TRBJ2-3; TRBD2 matches 10 bases. Germline CDR1 reads DFQATT; CDR2 reads SNEGSKA (reference sequence). With V trimmed by 0 bases and J by 2 bases, 5 bases remained unmatched. The CDR3 is 16 amino acids. CDR3 nucleotides: TGCAGTGCTAGAGAGCGGACTAGCGGATACACAGATACGCAGTATTTT. It translates to CSARERTSGYTDTQYF.

This clonotype was detected only a few times. The chain couples TRBV9 to TRBJ2-2; 7 bases agree with TRBD2. The CDR3 is made up of 16 amino acids. V dropped 3 bases and J dropped 3; count of bases not matched to a gene: 8. The germline V gene has CDR1 SGDLS and CDR2 YYNGEE. The CDR3 bases are TGTGCCAGCAGCGCCGAGGGAGGGGTAGACACCGGGGAGCTGTTTTTT. This translates into CASSAEGGVDTGELFF.

There are a few counts of this clonotype. The chain has TRBV6-1 and TRBJ1-1; D not certain. Trimming stripped 3 bases from V and 3 bases from J, with 11 bases between. CDR3 size: 14 residues. Germline CDR1 and CDR2: MNHNS and SASEGT. The CDR3 spells CASSDDTPDTEAFF. The CDR3 nucleotides are TGTGCCAGCAGTGACGACACCCCGGACACTGAAGCTTTCTTT.

This clonotype came up a few times. The chain employs TRBV4-1 and TRBJ2-5; TRBD1 might be the D (6 bases). V lost 0 bases and J lost 4, with 9 bases in between. From germline, CDR1 is MGHRA and CDR2 YSYEKL. This CDR3 is 14 amino acids long. The CDR3 nucleotides read TGCGCCAGCAGCCAAGAAGGGGGAACAGAGACCCAGTACTTC. The encoded protein is CASSQEGGTETQYF.

The V gene is TRBV6-2 or TRBV6-3, the J gene TRBJ2-1; 8 bases align to TRBD1. In germline, CDR1 is MNHEY, CDR2 SVGEGT. V was clipped by 5 bases and J by 4 bases; unmatched bases: 10. The CDR3 runs 16 residues. The CDR3 nucleotides read TGTGCCAGCAGTCCTTGGACAGGGACTCGGTACAATGAGCAGTTCTTC. Translated: CASSPWTGTRYNEQFF.

This clonotype was detected only a few times. The V gene is TRBV6-5, the J gene TRBJ1-1; D unclear. Trimming removed 0 bases at V and 5 bases at J, with 10 bases between. The CDR3 is 14 amino acids. Germline V gene lookup returns CDR1 MNHEY and CDR2 SVGAGI. CDR3 protein: CASSYSNGGTEAFF. CDR3 coding DNA: TGTGCCAGCAGTTACTCGAACGGAGGAACTGAAGCTTTCTTT.

The rearrangement links TRBV19 to TRBJ2-3; TRBD2 agrees at 10 bases. The CDR3 spans 16 residues. Germline V lookup: CDR1 LNHDA, CDR2 SQIVND (reference sequence). Trimming removed 7 bases from V and 6 bases from J; junction bases left unmatched: 13. The CDR3 region is CASTPTSGSHGDTQYF. DNA for the CDR3: TGTGCCAGTACCCCGACTAGCGGGTCCCACGGGGATACGCAGTATTTT.

The chain combines TRBV6-2 or TRBV6-3 with TRBJ2-1, with 13 bases identical to TRBD2. Germline trimming cut 2 bases from V and 3 bases from J; bases unmatched to any gene: 10. Germline V gene lookup returns CDR1 MNHEY and CDR2 SVGEGT. The length of the CDR3 is 19 residues. CDR3 coding DNA: TGTGCCAGCAGTTACCCAAAGACTAGCGGGAGGTTCGACTACAATGAGCAGTTCTTC. Its protein product is CASSYPKTSGRFDYNEQFF.

This chain links TRBV29-1 with TRBJ2-5; TRBD1 matches at 7 bases. Losses at the gene ends were 7 bases for V and 1 base for J; bases not matched to a gene: 6. This CDR3 region has 13 residues. Germline V CDR1 and CDR2: SQVTM, ANQGSEA. The CDR3 sequence is CSDRDRVQETQYF. CDR3 DNA: TGCAGCGATAGAGACAGGGTCCAAGAGACCCAGTACTTC. Full variable domain (remainder filled in from reference TRBV29-1 and TRBJ2-5): SAVISQKPSRDICQRGTSLTIQCQVDSQVTMMFWYRQQPGQSLTLIATANQGSEATYESGFVIDKFPISRPNLTFSTLTVSNMSPEDSSIYLCSDRDRVQETQYFGPGTRLLVL.

This clonotype was recorded a few times. CDR3 amino acids: CASSLGTGVSYEQYF. CDR3 DNA sequence: TGTGCCAGCAGTCTAGGGACAGGGGTATCCTACGAGCAGTACTTC. V usage is TRBV27 and J usage is TRBJ2-7; 10 positions match TRBD1. The germline V gene has CDR1 MNHEY and CDR2 SMNVEV (reference sequence). V was pared by 5 bases and J by 1 base, with 5 bases of the junction left unmatched. The CDR3 has 15 amino acids.

The chain is built from TRBV9 and TRBJ2-5, with 7 positions matching TRBD1. The CDR3 contains 15 residues. Germline V gene lookup returns CDR1 SGDLS and CDR2 YYNGEE. With 4 bases clipped from V and 5 bases from J, the junction kept 11 bases outside the gene matches. CDR3 sequence: CASSPQGMMLETQYF. CDR3 bases: TGTGCCAGCAGCCCACAGGGGATGATGTTGGAGACCCAGTACTTC.

This clonotype appeared a few times. The CDR3 loop reads CSVEGGQGLETQYF. The DNA of the CDR3 is TGCAGCGTTGAAGGGGGACAGGGTTTGGAGACCCAGTACTTC. V usage is TRBV29-1 and J usage is TRBJ2-5, with 9 bases identical to TRBD1. CDR1 SQVTM and CDR2 ANQGSEA come from the germline V gene. The CDR3 spans 14 residues. V gave up 1 base and J gave up 5 bases; unmatched junction bases: 5.